Below are 17 T cell receptor beta chains sequenced from a single sample in a study of blood T cells in healthy people across ages. Then a second PCR, running roughly 6 to 11 cycles, was carried out with a sample-barcoded 5' primer and a J-beta primer mix. One entry per CDR3 protein results from TCRdb running MiXCR on the 5' RACE reads. The sample includes about 640,000 distinct CDR3 sequences, roughly three fifths seen only once; the top ten take about two fifths. Sequencing was performed on blood. These receptors all come from a man aged 55 to 70 in good health.

V and J are TRBV7-8 and TRBJ2-7; 9 positions match TRBD1. V lost 1 base to trimming and J lost 6 bases; unmatched junction nucleotides: 7. The CDR3 has 15 residues. Germline assignment: CDR1 SGHVS and CDR2 FQNEAQ. The CDR3 bases are TGTGCCAGCAGCTTAGTAGGAGGGACAGGGCTCGAGCAGTACTTC. Translation gives CASSLVGGTGLEQYF. Looking up the rest from reference TRBV7-8 and TRBJ2-7 gives the full variable domain: GAGVSQSPRYKVAKRGQDVALRCDPISGHVSLFWYQQALGQGPEFLTYFQNEAQLDKSGLPSDRFFAERPEGSVSTLKIQRTQQEDSAVYLCASSLVGGTGLEQYFGPGTRLTVT.

The chain carries TRBV7-2 and TRBJ2-7, with 7 bases matching TRBD2. The trim removed 1 base at V and 0 bases at J, leaving 6 bases unmatched. Germline values: CDR1 SGHTA, CDR2 FQGNSA. The CDR3 has 16 amino acids. The chain's CDR3 is CASSLVGGTNSYEQYF. CDR3 sequence (DNA): TGTGCCAGCAGCTTAGTAGGTGGGACTAACTCCTACGAGCAGTACTTC.

The rearrangement uses TRBV7-9 and TRBJ2-5; TRBD1 or TRBD2 may be the D gene (5 bases each). This CDR3 has 16 amino acids. The germline CDR1 and CDR2 sequences are SEHNR and FQNEAQ (reference sequence). V was cut by 4 bases and J by 4 bases, with 19 bases left in between. The CDR3 bases are TGTGCCAGCAGCTCCCGGGGCATGGCGGTGGGAGAGACCCAGTACTTC. It encodes CASSSRGMAVGETQYF.

The CDR3 region has the DNA TGCGCCAGCACCCCAGGGGGAACAACAGATACGCAGTATTTT. This translates into CASTPGGTTDTQYF. The chain couples TRBV10-1 to TRBJ2-3; 7 bases are a match to TRBD1. Germline trimming cut 7 bases from V and 3 bases from J; bases unmatched to any gene: 7. This CDR3 has 14 amino acids. In germline, CDR1 is WNHNN, CDR2 SYGVQD (reference sequence).

V gene TRBV29-1 combines with J gene TRBJ2-3; D is possibly TRBD2 (6 bases). Trimming cost V 3 bases and J 2 bases, with 12 bases left between them. This CDR3 is built from 14 residues. Per the germline V gene, CDR1 is SQVTM and CDR2 is ANQGSEA. The DNA for the CDR3 is TGCAGCGTTGAGGGGGGTACTACCACAGATACGCAGTATTTT. The encoded protein is CSVEGGTTTDTQYF.

The chain joins TRBV2 to TRBJ2-5, with unresolved D. Trimming pared 3 bases from V and 5 bases from J, leaving 13 bases between. CDR3 size: 14 residues. The germline V gene has CDR1 SNHLY and CDR2 FYNNEI. The CDR3 protein is CASSDVLLGETQYF. In nucleotides, the CDR3 is TGTGCCAGCAGTGATGTACTATTGGGGGAGACCCAGTACTTC.

The chain joins TRBV28 to TRBJ2-5; D is unresolved. The CDR3 sequence is 15 residues long. V lost 6 bases and J 5 bases, leaving 19 bases between the germline ends. Germline-derived CDR1 and CDR2 are MDHEN and SYDVKM. The CDR3 DNA follows: TGTGCCAGCAGCAGCGTCACGGTTAGGCCGGAGACCCAGTACTTC. It encodes CASSSVTVRPETQYF. Full variable domain (missing parts from reference TRBV28 and TRBJ2-5): DVKVTQSSRYLVKRTGEKVFLECVQDMDHENMFWYRQDPGLGLRLIYFSYDVKMKEKGDIPEGYSVSREKKERFSLILESASTNQTSMYLCASSSVTVRPETQYFGPGTRLLVL.

V gene TRBV20-1 combines with J gene TRBJ2-1, with D uncertain. The germline CDR1 and CDR2 sequences are DFQATT and SNEGSKA (reference sequence). V shed 3 bases and J shed 5 bases, with 11 bases lying between them. The CDR3 contains 13 residues. The CDR3 coding sequence is TGCAGTGCTAGTCGTCCGGTAAACAATGAGCAGTTCTTC. It specifies CSASRPVNNEQFF.

The chain carries TRBV7-2 and TRBJ2-6; 8 positions agree with TRBD1. Germline V lookup: CDR1 SGHTA, CDR2 FQGNSA. V was pared by 3 bases and J by 0 bases, with 7 bases of the junction left unmatched. This CDR3 region has 18 residues. The CDR3 here is CASSFRTGTSSGANVLTF. The CDR3, as DNA: TGTGCCAGCAGCTTCCGGACAGGGACCAGCTCTGGGGCCAACGTCCTGACTTTC.

As for this clonotype: The junction departs from germline at one end; a sequencing error may be responsible. The chain uses TRBV19 and TRBJ2-1; 9 nucleotides match TRBD1. This CDR3 has 15 amino acids. Germline CDR1 reads LNHDA; CDR2 reads SQIVND (reference sequence). CDR3 nucleotide sequence: TGTGCCAGTAGGACGGGACAGGGCCTTCGGAATGAGCAGCTCTTC. Translated: CASRTGQGLRNEQLF.

The chain employs TRBV20-1 and TRBJ2-7, with 9 bases that match TRBD1. J was trimmed by 9 bases and V by 2 bases; bases with no gene match: 8. CDR1 and CDR2 from the germline V gene are DFQATT and SNEGSKA (reference sequence). The CDR3 has 13 amino acids. The CDR3 region is CSARLGQGTAQYF. CDR3 in DNA: TGCAGTGCTAGACTCGGACAGGGGACCGCGCAGTACTTC.

The chain links TRBV5-1 to TRBJ2-5; a weak D match, TRBD2 (7 bases). The CDR3 loop spans 15 amino acids. Germline loops: CDR1 SGHRS, CDR2 YFSETQ. Between the trimmed V and J ends, which lost 3 bases and 1 base, there was a span of 13 bases. The CDR3 DNA reads TGCGCCAGCAGCTGGTATCGGGGGGCCCAAGAGACCCAGTACTTC. Amino acids: CASSWYRGAQETQYF.

This clonotype showed up just once. This chain joins TRBV28 and TRBJ2-5; unclear D gene. V was trimmed by 4 bases and J by 5 bases, leaving 20 bases between them. Germline values: CDR1 MDHEN, CDR2 SYDVKM. The CDR3 has 16 residues. The CDR3 sequence is CASSYGLRSLGETQYF. The CDR3 nucleotides read TGTGCCAGCAGTTATGGCCTCCGATCCCTCGGGGAGACCCAGTACTTC.

A few counts support this clonotype. The chain combines TRBV7-9 with TRBJ2-1; TRBD2 matches 8 bases. This CDR3 region has 15 residues. J gave up 5 bases and V 4 bases, and 7 bases lay outside the gene matches. The germline V gene has CDR1 SEHNR and CDR2 FQNEAQ (reference sequence). This CDR3 is CASSSWTSPNNEQFF. The CDR3 nucleotides read TGTGCCAGCAGCTCCTGGACTAGCCCTAACAATGAGCAGTTCTTC.

This clonotype was observed a few times. The CDR3 reads CSAFGTNYGYTF. The CDR3 nucleotides read TGCAGTGCTTTCGGGACAAACTATGGCTACACCTTC. The rearrangement links TRBV20-1 to TRBJ1-2; D is possibly TRBD1 (6 bases). The CDR3 sequence is 12 residues long. The V gene's germline CDR1 is DFQATT and CDR2 SNEGSKA (reference sequence). Deletions cut 5 bases from V and 2 bases from J, with 9 bases between.

V and J are TRBV6-2 or TRBV6-3 and TRBJ1-1, with D maybe TRBD1 (6 bases). CDR3 length: 11 amino acids. Germline assignment: CDR1 MNHEY and CDR2 SVGEGT. V was trimmed by 6 bases and J by 5 bases, leaving 7 bases between them. The CDR3 nucleotides are TGTGCCAGCAGGCAGGGGACTGAAGCTTTCTTT. It yields the protein CASRQGTEAFF.

J is TRBJ2-7 and V is TRBV6-1, with 8 bases matching TRBD1. Per the germline V gene, CDR1 is MNHNS and CDR2 is SASEGT. The CDR3 totals 17 residues. Trimming removed 5 bases from V and 7 bases from J; junction bases left unmatched: 19. The CDR3 DNA is TGTGCCAGCAGTAAAGTCGGAGGGAGACAGGGGTTGAGGGAGCAGTACTTC. Protein: CASSKVGGRQGLREQYF.